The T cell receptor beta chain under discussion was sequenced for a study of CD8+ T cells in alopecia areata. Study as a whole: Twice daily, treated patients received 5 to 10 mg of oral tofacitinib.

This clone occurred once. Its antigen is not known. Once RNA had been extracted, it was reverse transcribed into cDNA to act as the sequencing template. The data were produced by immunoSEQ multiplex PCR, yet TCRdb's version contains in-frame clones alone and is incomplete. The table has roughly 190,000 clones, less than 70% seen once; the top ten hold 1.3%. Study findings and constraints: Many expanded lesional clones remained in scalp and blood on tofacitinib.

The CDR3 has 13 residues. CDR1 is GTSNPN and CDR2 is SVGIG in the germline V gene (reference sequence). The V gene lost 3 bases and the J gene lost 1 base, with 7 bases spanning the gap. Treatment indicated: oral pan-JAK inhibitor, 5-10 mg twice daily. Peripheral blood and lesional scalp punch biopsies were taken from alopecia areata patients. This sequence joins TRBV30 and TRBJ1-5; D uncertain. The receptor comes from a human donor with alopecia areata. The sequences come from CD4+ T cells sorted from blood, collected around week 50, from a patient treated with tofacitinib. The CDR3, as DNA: TGTGCCTGGAGCGCCAACAGCAATCAGCCCCAGCATTTT. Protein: CAWSANSNQPQHF.